This entry describes one T cell receptor beta chain. The data were taken from a study of blood T cell repertoires in COVID-19. For the study at large: PBMCs, B-cell-depleted T cells, or T cells provided the cDNA or gDNA that made up the material.

Measured with immunoSEQ multiplex PCR; TCRdb has only the in-frame clones, and not every one. The sample lists over 100,000 clones; 75% to 90% were seen once. Seattle's enrolled individuals joined amid active infection and were then monitored longitudinally. The receptor was isolated from a man between 60 and 70 years old with COVID-19, enrolled during active disease. The specimen was peripheral blood.

CDR3 amino acids: CASSQVPGLAQHEQYF. CDR3 sequence (DNA): TGCGCCAGCAGCCAAGTCCCGGGACTAGCGCAGCACGAGCAGTACTTC. This chain links TRBV4-1 with TRBJ2-7; 10 nucleotides agree with TRBD2. Trimming cost V 1 base and J 5 bases; bases outside gene matches: 8. This CDR3 spans 16 amino acids. CDR1 and CDR2 from the germline V gene are MGHRA and YSYEKL.